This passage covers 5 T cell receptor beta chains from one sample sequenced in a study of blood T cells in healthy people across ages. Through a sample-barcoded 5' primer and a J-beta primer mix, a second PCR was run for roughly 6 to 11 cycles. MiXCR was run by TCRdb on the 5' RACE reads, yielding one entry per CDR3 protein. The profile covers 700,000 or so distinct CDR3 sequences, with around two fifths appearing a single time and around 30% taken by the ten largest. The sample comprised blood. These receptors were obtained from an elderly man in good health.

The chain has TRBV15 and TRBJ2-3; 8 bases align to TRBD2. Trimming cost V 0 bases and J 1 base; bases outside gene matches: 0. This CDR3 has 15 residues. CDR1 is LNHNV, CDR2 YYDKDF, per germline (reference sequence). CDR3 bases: TGTGCCACCAGCAGAGAAGCGGGAGGCACAGATACGCAGTATTTT. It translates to CATSREAGGTDTQYF.

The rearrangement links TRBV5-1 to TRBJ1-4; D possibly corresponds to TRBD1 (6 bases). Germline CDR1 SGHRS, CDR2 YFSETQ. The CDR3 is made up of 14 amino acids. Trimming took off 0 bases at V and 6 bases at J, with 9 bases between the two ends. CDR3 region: CASSLAAGDEKLFF. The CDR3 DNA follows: TGCGCCAGCAGCTTGGCGGCAGGGGATGAAAAACTGTTTTTT.

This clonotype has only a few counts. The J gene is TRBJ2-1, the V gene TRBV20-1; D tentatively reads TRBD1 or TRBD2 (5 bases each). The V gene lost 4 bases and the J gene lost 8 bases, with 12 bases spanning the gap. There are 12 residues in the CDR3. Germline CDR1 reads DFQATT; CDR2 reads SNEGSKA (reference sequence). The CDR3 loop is CSATAGTDEQFF. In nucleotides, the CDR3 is TGCAGTGCTACGGCCGGGACGGATGAGCAGTTCTTC.

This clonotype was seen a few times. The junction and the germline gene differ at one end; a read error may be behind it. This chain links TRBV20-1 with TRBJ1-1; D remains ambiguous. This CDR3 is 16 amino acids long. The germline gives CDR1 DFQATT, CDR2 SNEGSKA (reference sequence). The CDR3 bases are TGCAGTGCCAGAGATGGGCAGCTCTCTCGTGAGACTGAAGCTTTCTTT. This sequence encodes CSARDGQLSRETEAFF.

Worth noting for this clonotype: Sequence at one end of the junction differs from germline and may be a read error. DNA for the CDR3: TGCGCCAGCAGGGAGTATCCGCTCGATGAAAAACTGTTTTTT. Translated, it gives CASREYPLDEKLFF. The V gene is TRBV10-2, the J gene TRBJ1-4, with D unresolved. Germline V gene data show CDR1 as WSHSY and CDR2 as SAAADI. This CDR3 comprises 14 residues.